This TCR beta chain was recovered during a study of T cell changes during pregnancy in multiple sclerosis. Produced via immunoSEQ multiplex PCR; TCRdb's table is partial and in-frame only. The table shows under 95,000 clones, with 85% to 95% occurring only once. The V and J ends lost 7 bases and 0 bases respectively, with 7 bases between them. CDR1 SNHLY and CDR2 FYNNEI come from the germline V gene. CDR3 size: 12 residues. The material was peripheral blood, obtained in the second trimester of pregnancy. This receptor was identified in a female donor in good health, enrolled as a control in a pregnancy study. This chain connects TRBV2 to TRBJ2-7; D is ambiguous. This chain's CDR3 is CASKALSYEQYF. The CDR3 region has the DNA TGTGCCAGCAAAGCGCTCTCCTACGAGCAGTACTTC.